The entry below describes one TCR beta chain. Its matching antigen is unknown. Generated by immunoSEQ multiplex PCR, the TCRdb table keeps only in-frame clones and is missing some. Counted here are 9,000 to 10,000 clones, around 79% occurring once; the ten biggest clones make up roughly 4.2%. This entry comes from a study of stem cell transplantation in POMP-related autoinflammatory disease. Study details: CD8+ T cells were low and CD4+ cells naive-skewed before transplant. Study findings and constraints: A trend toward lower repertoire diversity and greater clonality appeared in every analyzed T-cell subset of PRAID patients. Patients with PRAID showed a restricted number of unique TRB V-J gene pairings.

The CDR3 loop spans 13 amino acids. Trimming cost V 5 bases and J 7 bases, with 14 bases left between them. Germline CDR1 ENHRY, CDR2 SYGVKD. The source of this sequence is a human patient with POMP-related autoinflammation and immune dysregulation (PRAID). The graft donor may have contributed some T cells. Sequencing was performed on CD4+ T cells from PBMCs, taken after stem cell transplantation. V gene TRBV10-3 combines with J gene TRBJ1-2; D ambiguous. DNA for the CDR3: TGTGCCATCAGTCTGCGGGGAGAAGTTGGCTACACCTTC. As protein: CAISLRGEVGYTF.